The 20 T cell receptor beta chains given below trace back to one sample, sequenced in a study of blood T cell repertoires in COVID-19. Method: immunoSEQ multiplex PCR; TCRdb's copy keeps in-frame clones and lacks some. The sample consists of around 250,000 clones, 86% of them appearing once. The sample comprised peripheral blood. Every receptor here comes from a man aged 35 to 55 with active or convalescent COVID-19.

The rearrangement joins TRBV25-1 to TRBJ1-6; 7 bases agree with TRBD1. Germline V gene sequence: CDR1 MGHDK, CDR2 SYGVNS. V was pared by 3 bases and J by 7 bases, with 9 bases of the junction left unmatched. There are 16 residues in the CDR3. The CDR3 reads CASSDSQGGRNSPLHF. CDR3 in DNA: TGTGCCAGCAGTGATTCCCAGGGGGGTAGAAATTCACCCCTCCACTTT.

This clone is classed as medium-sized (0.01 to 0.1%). The DNA of the CDR3 is TGTGCCAGCAGCCGGACAGGGCCGAACACCGGGGAGCTGTTTTTT. Amino acid sequence: CASSRTGPNTGELFF. The chain links TRBV2 to TRBJ2-2; 8 nucleotides match TRBD1. V was pared by 6 bases and J by 0 bases, with 3 bases of the junction left unmatched. CDR3 length: 15 amino acids. In germline, CDR1 is SNHLY, CDR2 FYNNEI. The complete variable domain, with remaining parts taken from reference TRBV2 and TRBJ2-2, reads EPEVTQTPSHQVTQMGQEVILRCVPISNHLYFYWYRQILGQKVEFLVSFYNNEISEKSEIFDDQFSVERPDGSNFTLKIRSTKLEDSAMYFCASSRTGPNTGELFFGEGSRLTVL.

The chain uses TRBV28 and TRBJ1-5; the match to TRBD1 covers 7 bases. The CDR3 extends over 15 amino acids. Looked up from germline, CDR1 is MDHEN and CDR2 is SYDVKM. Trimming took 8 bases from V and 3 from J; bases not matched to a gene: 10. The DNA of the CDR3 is TGTGCCAGCGGAACCTACAGGGGTAACAATCAGCCCCAGCATTTT. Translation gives CASGTYRGNNQPQHF.

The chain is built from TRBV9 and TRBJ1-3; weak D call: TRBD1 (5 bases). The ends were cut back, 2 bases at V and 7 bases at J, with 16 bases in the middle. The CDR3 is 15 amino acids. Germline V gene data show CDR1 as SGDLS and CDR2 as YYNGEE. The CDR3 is CASSVDHGPGNTIYF. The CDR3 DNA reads TGTGCCAGCAGCGTCGACCACGGCCCAGGGAACACCATATATTTT.

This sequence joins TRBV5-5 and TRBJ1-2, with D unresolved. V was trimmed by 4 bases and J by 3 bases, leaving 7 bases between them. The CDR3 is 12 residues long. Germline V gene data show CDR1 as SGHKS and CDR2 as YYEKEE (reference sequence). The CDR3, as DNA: TGTGCCAGCAGCCCCTATGACTATGGCTACACCTTC. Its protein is CASSPYDYGYTF.

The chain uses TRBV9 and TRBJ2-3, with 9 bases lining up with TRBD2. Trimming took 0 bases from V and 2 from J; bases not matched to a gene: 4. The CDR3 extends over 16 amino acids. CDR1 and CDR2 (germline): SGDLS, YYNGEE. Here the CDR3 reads CASSVATSGFTDTQYF. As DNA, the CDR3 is TGTGCCAGCAGCGTAGCTACTAGCGGGTTCACAGATACGCAGTATTTT.

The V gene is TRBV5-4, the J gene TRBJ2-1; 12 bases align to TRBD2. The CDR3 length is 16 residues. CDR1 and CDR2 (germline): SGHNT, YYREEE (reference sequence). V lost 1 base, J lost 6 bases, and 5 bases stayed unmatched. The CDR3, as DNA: TGTGCCAGCAGCTTGAGACTAGCGGGGGCGGCCAATGAGCAGTTCTTC. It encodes CASSLRLAGAANEQFF.

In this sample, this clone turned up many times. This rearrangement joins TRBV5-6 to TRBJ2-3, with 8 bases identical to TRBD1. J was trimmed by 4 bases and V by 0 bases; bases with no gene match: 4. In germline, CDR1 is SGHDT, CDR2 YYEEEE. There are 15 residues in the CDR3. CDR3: CASSLVTGGADTQYF. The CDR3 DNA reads TGTGCCAGCAGCTTGGTCACAGGGGGTGCAGATACGCAGTATTTT.

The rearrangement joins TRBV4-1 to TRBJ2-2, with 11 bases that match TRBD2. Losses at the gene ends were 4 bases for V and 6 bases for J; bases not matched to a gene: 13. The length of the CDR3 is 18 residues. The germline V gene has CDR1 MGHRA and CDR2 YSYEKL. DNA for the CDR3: TGCGCCAGCAGCCGGGATTCTAGAGCTAGCGGGAGGTCCGGGGAGCTGTTTTTT. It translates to CASSRDSRASGRSGELFF.

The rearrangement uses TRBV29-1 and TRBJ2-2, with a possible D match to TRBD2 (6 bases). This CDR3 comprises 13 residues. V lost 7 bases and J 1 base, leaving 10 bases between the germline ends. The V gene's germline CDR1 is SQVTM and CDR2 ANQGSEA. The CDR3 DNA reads TGCAGCGCTGGAGGGGTGAACACCGGGGAGCTGTTTTTT. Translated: CSAGGVNTGELFF.

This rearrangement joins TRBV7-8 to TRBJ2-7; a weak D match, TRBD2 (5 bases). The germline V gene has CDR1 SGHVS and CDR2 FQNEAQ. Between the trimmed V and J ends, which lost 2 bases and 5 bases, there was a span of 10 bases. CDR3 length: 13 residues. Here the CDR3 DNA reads TGTGCCAGCAGCTTATGGCCAGCGGACGAGCAGTACTTC. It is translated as CASSLWPADEQYF. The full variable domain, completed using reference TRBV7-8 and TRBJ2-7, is GAGVSQSPRYKVAKRGQDVALRCDPISGHVSLFWYQQALGQGPEFLTYFQNEAQLDKSGLPSDRFFAERPEGSVSTLKIQRTQQEDSAVYLCASSLWPADEQYFGPGTRLTVT.

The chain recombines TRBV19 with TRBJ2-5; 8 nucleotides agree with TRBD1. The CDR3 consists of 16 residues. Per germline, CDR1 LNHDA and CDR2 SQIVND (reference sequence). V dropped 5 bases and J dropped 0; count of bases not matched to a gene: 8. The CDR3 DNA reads TGTGCCAGTAGTGTAGCCGCGGGACAGGACCAAGAGACCCAGTACTTC. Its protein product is CASSVAAGQDQETQYF.

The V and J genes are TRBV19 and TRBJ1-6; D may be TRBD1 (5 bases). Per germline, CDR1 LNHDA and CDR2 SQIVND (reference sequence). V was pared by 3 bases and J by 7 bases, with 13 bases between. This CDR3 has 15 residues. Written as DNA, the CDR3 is TGTGCCAGTAGTATCATGGGGGGGAACAATTCACCCCTCCACTTT. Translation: CASSIMGGNNSPLHF.

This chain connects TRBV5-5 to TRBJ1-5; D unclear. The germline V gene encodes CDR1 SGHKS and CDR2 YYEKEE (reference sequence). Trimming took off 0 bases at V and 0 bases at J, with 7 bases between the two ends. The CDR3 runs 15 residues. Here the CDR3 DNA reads TGTGCCAGCAGCTTGGCCGGGGTTAGCAATCAGCCCCAGCATTTT. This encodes CASSLAGVSNQPQHF.

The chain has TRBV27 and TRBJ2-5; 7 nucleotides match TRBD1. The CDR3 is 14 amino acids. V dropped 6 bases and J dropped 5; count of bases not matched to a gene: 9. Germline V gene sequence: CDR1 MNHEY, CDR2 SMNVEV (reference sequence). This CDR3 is CASSPDRVWETQYF. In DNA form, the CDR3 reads TGTGCCAGCAGCCCCGACAGGGTGTGGGAGACCCAGTACTTC.

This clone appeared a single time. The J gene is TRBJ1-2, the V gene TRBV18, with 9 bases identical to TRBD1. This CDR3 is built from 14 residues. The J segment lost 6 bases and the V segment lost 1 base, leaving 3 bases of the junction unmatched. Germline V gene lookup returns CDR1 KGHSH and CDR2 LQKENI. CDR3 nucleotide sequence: TGTGCCAGCTCACCACAGGGACAGGGCCATGGCTACACCTTC. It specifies CASSPQGQGHGYTF.

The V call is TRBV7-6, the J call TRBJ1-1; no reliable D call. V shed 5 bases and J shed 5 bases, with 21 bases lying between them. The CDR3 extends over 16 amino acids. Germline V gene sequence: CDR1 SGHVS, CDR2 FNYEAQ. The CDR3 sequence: CASSPTQGSAVTEAFF. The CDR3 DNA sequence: TGTGCCAGCAGCCCCACCCAAGGAAGTGCGGTTACTGAAGCTTTCTTT.

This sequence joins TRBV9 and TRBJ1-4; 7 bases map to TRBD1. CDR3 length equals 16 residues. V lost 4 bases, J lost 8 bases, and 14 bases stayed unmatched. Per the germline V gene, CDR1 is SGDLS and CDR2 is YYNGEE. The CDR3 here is CASSREIRDRREKLFF. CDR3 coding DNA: TGTGCCAGCAGCCGAGAGATCAGGGACAGACGGGAAAAACTGTTTTTT. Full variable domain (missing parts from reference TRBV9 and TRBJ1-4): DSGVTQTPKHLITATGQRVTLRCSPRSGDLSVYWYQQSLDQGLQFLIQYYNGEERAKGNILERFSAQQFPDLHSELNLSSLELGDSALYFCASSREIRDRREKLFFGSGTQLSVL.

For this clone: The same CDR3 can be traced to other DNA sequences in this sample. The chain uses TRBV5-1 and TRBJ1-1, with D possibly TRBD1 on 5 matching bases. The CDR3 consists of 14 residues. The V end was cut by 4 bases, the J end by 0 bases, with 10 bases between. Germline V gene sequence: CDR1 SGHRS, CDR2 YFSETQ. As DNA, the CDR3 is TGCGCCAGCAGCCCTTCAGGGTTGAACACTGAAGCTTTCTTT. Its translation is CASSPSGLNTEAFF.

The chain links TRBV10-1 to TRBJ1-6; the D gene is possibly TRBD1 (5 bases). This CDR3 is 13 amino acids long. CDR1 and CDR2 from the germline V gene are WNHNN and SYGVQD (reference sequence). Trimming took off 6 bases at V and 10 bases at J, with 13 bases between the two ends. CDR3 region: CASSKDNASPLHF. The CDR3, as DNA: TGCGCCAGCAGCAAGGACAATGCCTCACCCCTCCACTTT.